This TCR beta chain came from a study of shared clonotypes between healthy human individuals. As concerns this clone: Its target is unknown.

The CDR3 extends over 17 amino acids. Study observations and caveats: Genetic and exposure-history diversity was limited by the small donor number. Naive CD4 clonotypes overlapped across a handful of donors at about 5.3%.

In the CD4+ fraction, cells were divided into CD45RA+ naive and CD45RA-negative memory subsets. At deep level, the assay was performed. Assay used: immunoSEQ multiplex PCR; TCRdb lists only in-frame clones, some missing. Here the sample spans over a million clones, about 77% being singletons. V usage is TRBV1 and J usage is TRBJ2-1; the table's D gene call, TRBD2, was not cross checked with the DNA. TRBV1 is recorded as a pseudogene. Sequencing was carried out using memory CD4+ T cells sorted from blood. Subset specified: CD45RA-negative fraction. This clonotype was sampled from a man younger than 35 in good health. The CDR3 sequence is CTSSHFIAGSSYNEQFF. The CDR3 DNA reads as TGCACCAGCAGCCATTTCATAGCGGGCAGCTCCTACAATGAGCAGTTCTTC.